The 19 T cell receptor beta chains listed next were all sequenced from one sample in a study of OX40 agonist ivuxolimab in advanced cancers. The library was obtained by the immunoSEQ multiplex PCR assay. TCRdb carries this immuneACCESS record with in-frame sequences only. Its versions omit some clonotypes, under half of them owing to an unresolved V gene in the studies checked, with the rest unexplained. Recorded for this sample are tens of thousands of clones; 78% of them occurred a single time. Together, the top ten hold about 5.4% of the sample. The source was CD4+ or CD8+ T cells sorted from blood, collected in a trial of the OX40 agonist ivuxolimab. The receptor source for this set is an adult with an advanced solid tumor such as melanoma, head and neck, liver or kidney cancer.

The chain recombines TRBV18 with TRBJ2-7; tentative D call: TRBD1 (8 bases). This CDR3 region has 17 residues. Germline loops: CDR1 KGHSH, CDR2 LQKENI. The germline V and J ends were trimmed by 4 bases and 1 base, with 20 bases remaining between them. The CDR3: CASSLPQGARGSYEQYF. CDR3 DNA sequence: TGTGCCAGCTCACTCCCTCAGGGGGCGCGGGGGTCCTACGAGCAGTACTTC. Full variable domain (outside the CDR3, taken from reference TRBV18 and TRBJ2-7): NAGVMQNPRHLVRRRGQEARLRCSPMKGHSHVYWYRQLPEEGLKFMVYLQKENIIDESGMPKERFSAEFPKEGPSILRIQQVVRGDSAAYFCASSLPQGARGSYEQYFGPGTRLTVT.

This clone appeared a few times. CDR3 in amino acids: CASSYLAGASSYEQYF. The CDR3 DNA reads as TGTGCCAGCAGTTACCTAGCGGGGGCGAGCTCCTACGAGCAGTACTTC. The V call is TRBV6-5, the J call TRBJ2-7; TRBD2 aligns across 10 bases. Germline CDR1 is MNHEY and CDR2 is SVGAGI. J lost 0 bases, V lost 2 bases, and 4 bases had no gene match. The CDR3 loop spans 16 amino acids.

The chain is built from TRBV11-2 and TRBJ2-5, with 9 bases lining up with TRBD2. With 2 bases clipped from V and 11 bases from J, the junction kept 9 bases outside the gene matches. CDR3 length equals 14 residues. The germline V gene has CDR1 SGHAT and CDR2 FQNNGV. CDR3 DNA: TGTGCCAGCAGCTTACTCGGAGCGGGGGGAAGTCAGTACTTC. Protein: CASSLLGAGGSQYF.

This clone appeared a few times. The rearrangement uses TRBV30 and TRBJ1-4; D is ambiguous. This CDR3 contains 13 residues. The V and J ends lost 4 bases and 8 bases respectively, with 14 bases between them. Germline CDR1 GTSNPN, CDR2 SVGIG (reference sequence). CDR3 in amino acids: CAWISGTKEKLFF. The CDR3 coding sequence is TGTGCCTGGATCTCGGGAACAAAAGAAAAACTGTTTTTT.

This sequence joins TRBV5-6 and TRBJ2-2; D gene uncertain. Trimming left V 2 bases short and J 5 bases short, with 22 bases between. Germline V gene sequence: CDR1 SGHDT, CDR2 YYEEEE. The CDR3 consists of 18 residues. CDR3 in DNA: TGTGCCAGCAGCTTATTCTTATCTGGTAGGAGAGAGACCGGGGAGCTGTTTTTT. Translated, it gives CASSLFLSGRRETGELFF.

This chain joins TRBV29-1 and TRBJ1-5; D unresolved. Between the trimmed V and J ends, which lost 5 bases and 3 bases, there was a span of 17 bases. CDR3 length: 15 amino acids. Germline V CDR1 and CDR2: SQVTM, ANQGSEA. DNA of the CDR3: TGCAGCGTTCGGATCGGTGGGCTTATCAATCAGCCCCAGCATTTT. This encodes CSVRIGGLINQPQHF.

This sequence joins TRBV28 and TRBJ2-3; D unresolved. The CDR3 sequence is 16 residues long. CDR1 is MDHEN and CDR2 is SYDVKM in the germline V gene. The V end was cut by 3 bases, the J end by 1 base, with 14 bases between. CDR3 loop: CASSFPVIEGTDTQYF. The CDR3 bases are TGTGCCAGCAGTTTCCCAGTCATCGAAGGCACAGATACGCAGTATTTT. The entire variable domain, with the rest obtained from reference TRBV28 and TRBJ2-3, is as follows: DVKVTQSSRYLVKRTGEKVFLECVQDMDHENMFWYRQDPGLGLRLIYFSYDVKMKEKGDIPEGYSVSREKKERFSLILESASTNQTSMYLCASSFPVIEGTDTQYFGPGTRLTVL.

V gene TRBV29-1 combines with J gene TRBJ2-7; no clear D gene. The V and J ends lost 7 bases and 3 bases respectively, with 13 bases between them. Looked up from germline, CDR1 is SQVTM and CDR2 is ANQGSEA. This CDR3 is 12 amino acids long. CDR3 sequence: CSALPHSYEQYF. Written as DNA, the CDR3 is TGCAGCGCCCTCCCCCACAGCTACGAGCAGTACTTC.

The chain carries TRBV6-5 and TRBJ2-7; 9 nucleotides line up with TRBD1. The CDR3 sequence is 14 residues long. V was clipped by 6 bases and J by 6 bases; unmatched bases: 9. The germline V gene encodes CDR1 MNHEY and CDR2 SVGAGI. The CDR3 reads CASRSGTGPLEQYF. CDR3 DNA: TGTGCCAGCAGGTCCGGGACAGGGCCCCTCGAGCAGTACTTC.

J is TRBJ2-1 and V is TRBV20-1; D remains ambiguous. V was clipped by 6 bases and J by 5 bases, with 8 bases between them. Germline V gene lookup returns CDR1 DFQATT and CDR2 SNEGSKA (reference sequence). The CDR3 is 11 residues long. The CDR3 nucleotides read TGCAGTGCCTCTCCGGACAATGAGCAGTTCTTC. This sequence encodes CSASPDNEQFF.

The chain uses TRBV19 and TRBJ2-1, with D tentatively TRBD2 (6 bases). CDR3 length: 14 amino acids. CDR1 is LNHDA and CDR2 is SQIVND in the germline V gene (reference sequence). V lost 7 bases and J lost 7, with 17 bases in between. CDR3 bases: TGTGCCAGTAAAACCCGACGGGAGCGGAATGAGCAGTTCTTC. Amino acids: CASKTRRERNEQFF.

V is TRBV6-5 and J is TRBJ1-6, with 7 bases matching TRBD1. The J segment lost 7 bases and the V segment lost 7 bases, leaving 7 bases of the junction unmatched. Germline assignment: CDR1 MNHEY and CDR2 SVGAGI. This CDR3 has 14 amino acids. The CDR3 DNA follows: TGTGCCAGCAAGCTCCGGGACAGCAATTCACCCCTCCACTTT. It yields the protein CASKLRDSNSPLHF.

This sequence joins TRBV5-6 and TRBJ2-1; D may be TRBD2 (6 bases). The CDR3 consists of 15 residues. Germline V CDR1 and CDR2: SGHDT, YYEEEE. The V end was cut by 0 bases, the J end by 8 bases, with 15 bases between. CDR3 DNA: TGTGCCAGCAGCTTGGCCGGCGGGGCCAGGGATGAGCAGTTCTTC. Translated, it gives CASSLAGGARDEQFF.

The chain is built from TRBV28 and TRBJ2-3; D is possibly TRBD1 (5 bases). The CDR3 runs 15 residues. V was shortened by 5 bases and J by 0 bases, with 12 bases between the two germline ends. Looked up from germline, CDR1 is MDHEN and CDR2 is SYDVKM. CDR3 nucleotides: TGTGCCAGCAGTCTCCCGGACATGAGCACAGATACGCAGTATTTT. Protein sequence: CASSLPDMSTDTQYF. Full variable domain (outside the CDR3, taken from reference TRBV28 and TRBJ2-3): DVKVTQSSRYLVKRTGEKVFLECVQDMDHENMFWYRQDPGLGLRLIYFSYDVKMKEKGDIPEGYSVSREKKERFSLILESASTNQTSMYLCASSLPDMSTDTQYFGPGTRLTVL.

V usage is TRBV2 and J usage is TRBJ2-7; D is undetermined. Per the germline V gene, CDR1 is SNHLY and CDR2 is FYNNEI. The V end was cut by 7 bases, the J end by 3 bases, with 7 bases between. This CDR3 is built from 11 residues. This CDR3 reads CASNQFYEQYF. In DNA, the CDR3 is TGTGCCAGCAACCAATTCTACGAGCAGTACTTC. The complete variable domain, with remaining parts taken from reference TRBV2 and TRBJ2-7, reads EPEVTQTPSHQVTQMGQEVILRCVPISNHLYFYWYRQILGQKVEFLVSFYNNEISEKSEIFDDQFSVERPDGSNFTLKIRSTKLEDSAMYFCASNQFYEQYFGPGTRLTVT.

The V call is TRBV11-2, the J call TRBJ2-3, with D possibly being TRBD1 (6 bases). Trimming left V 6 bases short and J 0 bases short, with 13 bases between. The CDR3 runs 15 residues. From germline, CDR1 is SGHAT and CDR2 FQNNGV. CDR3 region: CASSRQALSTDTQYF. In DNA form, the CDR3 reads TGTGCCAGCAGTCGACAGGCCCTGAGCACAGATACGCAGTATTTT.

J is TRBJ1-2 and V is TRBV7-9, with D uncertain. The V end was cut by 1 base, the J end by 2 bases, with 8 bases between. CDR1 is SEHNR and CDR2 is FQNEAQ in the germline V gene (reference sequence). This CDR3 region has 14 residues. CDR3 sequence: CASSLGPGNYGYTF. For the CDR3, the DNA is TGTGCCAGCAGCTTAGGACCGGGCAACTATGGCTACACCTTC.

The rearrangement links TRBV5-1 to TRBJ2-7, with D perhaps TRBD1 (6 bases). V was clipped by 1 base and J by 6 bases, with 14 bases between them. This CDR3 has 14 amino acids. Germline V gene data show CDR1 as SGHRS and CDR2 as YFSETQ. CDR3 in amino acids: CASSLLQGRGEQYF. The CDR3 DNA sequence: TGCGCCAGCAGCTTGTTACAGGGAAGGGGCGAGCAGTACTTC.

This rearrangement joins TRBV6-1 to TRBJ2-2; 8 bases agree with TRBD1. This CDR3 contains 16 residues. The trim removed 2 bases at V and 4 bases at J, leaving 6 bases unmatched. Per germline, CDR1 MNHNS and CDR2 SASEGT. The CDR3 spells CASSEQAGGVTGELFF. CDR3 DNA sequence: TGTGCCAGCAGTGAACAAGCAGGGGGCGTCACCGGGGAGCTGTTTTTT.